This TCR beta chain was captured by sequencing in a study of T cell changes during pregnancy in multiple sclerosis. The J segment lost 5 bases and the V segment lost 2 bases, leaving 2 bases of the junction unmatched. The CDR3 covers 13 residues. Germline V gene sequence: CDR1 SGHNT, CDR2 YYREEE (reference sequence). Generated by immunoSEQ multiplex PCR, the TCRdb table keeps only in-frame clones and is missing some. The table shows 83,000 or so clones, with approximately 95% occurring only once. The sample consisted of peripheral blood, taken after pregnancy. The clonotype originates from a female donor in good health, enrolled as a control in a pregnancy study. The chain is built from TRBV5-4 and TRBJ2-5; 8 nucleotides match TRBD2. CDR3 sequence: CASSFSGKETQYF. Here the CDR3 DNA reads TGTGCCAGCAGCTTTAGCGGGAAGGAGACCCAGTACTTC.